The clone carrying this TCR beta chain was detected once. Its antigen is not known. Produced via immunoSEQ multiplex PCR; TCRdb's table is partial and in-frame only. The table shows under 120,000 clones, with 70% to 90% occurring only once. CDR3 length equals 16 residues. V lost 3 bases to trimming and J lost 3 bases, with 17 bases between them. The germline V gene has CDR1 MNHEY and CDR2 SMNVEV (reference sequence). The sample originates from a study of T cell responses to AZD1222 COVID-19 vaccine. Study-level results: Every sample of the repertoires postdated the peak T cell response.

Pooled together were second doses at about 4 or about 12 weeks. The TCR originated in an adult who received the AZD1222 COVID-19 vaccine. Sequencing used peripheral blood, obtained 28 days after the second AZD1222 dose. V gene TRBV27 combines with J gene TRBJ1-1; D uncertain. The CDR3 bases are TGTGCCAGCAGTTTTAGAGCACTTGGAGGAGACACTGAAGCTTTCTTT. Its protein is CASSFRALGGDTEAFF.